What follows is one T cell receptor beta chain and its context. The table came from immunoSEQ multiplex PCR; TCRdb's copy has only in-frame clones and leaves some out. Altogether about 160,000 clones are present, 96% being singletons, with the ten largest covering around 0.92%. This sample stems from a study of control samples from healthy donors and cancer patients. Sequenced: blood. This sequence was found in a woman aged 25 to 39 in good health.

The CDR3 DNA reads TGTGCCAGCAGCCCCGGGACCTCCTACGAGCAGTACTTC. As protein: CASSPGTSYEQYF. This chain uses TRBV7-3 with TRBJ2-7, with D possibly being TRBD1 or TRBD2 (5 bases each). CDR1 is SGHTA and CDR2 is FQGTGA in the germline V gene. The CDR3 loop spans 13 amino acids. V lost 5 bases and J lost 0, with 8 bases in between.